This TCR beta chain was obtained from a study of CXCR3-negative and CXCR3-positive naive CD8 T cells. The CDR3 contains 15 residues. Germline V CDR1 and CDR2: LNHDA, SQIVND (reference sequence). 5' RACE with UMI labels generated the TRB cDNA libraries. TCRdb reprocessed the 5' RACE reads and reports one entry per CDR3 protein, with no DNA. This listing includes 40,000 to 55,000 distinct CDR3 sequences. Researchers sorted 300,000 cells of each CD8+ T cell subset in triplicate. Findings and caveats of the study: The study found that naive CXCR3-negative and CXCR3-positive cells shared TRBV-TRBJ usage, while memory cells differed. CXCR3-positive naive cells carried more hydrophobic TRB CDR3s than CXCR3-negative naive cells did. CD5 surface expression was similar among naive subsets, and TCR strength was estimated by inference from TRB CDR3 properties.

As for this clonotype: Its antigen is unknown.

Source material: naive CXCR3- CD8+ T cells from blood. Subset reported: CD45RO-CCR7+CD27+CD95- naive CD8+ T cells lacking CXCR3 (TNR3-). The chain uses TRBV19 and TRBJ2-1. The source is a human donor in good health. Some clones in this sample may be carry-over from other donors' samples. The CDR3 protein is CASGSLPSSYNEQFF.